Sequencing of this T cell receptor (beta chain) was carried out in a study of blood T cell repertoires in COVID-19. Overall study context: Specimens from acute and convalescent COVID-19 originated in the United States, Italy and Spain. The cDNA or gDNA used as material had been derived from T cells, B-cell-depleted T cells, or PBMCs.

The CDR3 totals 16 residues. The V and J ends lost 4 bases and 2 bases respectively, with 12 bases between them. CDR1 MNHGY and CDR2 SAAAGT come from the germline V gene. In the authors' workflow: Estimation of nucleated cell counts was performed using reference gene primer amplification. Clones were read by immunoSEQ multiplex PCR, and TCRdb kept only the in-frame ones, dropping some. V, J and clone size derive from that table, while D and trimming were established from the DNA sequence. In the table there are about 92,000 clones, around 82% of which are singletons. V and J are TRBV6-8 and TRBJ1-6, with D possibly TRBD1 on 5 matching bases. This sequence originates from a man aged 45-65 years who had recovered from COVID-19. Sequenced sample: peripheral blood. CDR3 loop: CASSSRDLPYNSPLHF. The DNA of the CDR3 is TGTGCCAGCAGTTCGCGGGACTTACCCTATAATTCACCCCTCCACTTT.